The sequence of this T cell receptor beta chain was determined in a study of CD8 T cells in Susac syndrome. RNA totalling about 0.45 to 1 ug underwent reverse transcription with random hexamers. From the immunoSEQ multiplex PCR reads, TCRdb called clonotypes with MiXCR, one entry per CDR3 protein. The sample has under 70,000 distinct CDR3 sequences, roughly 92% seen once. The count of this clonotype is one. The germline V gene encodes CDR1 MNHEY and CDR2 SVGAGI. V shed 4 bases, J shed 2 bases, and the junction held 5 bases outside the gene matches. The CDR3 contains 15 residues. The sequence derives from a human donor in good health. This chain links TRBV6-5 with TRBJ1-1; 9 bases map to TRBD1. Sequencing was carried out using CD8+ T cells from PBMCs. The DNA of the CDR3 is TGTGCCAGCAGTTCAGGGACAGGGAGAAACACTGAAGCTTTCTTT. Translating it yields CASSSGTGRNTEAFF.